The 31 T cell receptor beta chains below come from one sample, sequenced in a study of T-cell memory formation after mild COVID-19. TCRdb reanalysed the 5' RACE reads using MiXCR and keeps one entry per CDR3 protein. The sample has tens of thousands of distinct CDR3 sequences, approximately 15% seen once; the top ten hold 31%. The sample taken for sequencing was PBMCs or a T cell subset sorted from them (not recorded which). The source is an adult woman who had mild COVID-19 (a few samples of this study predate the infection). Cell type and time point are not known.

This chain joins TRBV6-6 and TRBJ2-2, with D uncertain. In germline, CDR1 is MNHNY, CDR2 SVGAGI (reference sequence). This CDR3 region has 13 residues. The V end was cut by 0 bases, the J end by 5 bases, with 4 bases between. The CDR3 loop is CASSYSGTGELFF. Here the CDR3 DNA reads TGTGCCAGCAGTTACTCTGGAACCGGGGAGCTGTTTTTT.

This clonotype was seen a handful of times. The chain carries TRBV20-1 and TRBJ2-2, with D unclear. Trimming took off 0 bases at V and 8 bases at J, with 13 bases between the two ends. Germline values: CDR1 DFQATT, CDR2 SNEGSKA (reference sequence). The CDR3 has 14 amino acids. CDR3 in amino acids: CSARDSVDQGELFF. CDR3 DNA sequence: TGCAGTGCTAGAGATAGTGTCGACCAAGGGGAGCTGTTTTTT.

This chain links TRBV11-2 with TRBJ2-1; the D call may be TRBD1 or TRBD2 (6 bases each). The CDR3 extends over 14 amino acids. Trimming left V 5 bases short and J 7 bases short, with 15 bases between. Germline V gene sequence: CDR1 SGHAT, CDR2 FQNNGV. Here the CDR3 DNA reads TGTGCCAGCAGCGCCCTATGGGGGGCGAATGAGCAGTTCTTC. Amino acids: CASSALWGANEQFF. Filled out from reference TRBV11-2 and TRBJ2-1, the complete variable domain reads EAGVAQSPRYKIIEKRQSVAFWCNPISGHATLYWYQQILGQGPKLLIQFQNNGVVDDSQLPKDRFSAERLKGVDSTLKIQPAKLEDSAVYLCASSALWGANEQFFGPGTRLTVL.

This sequence joins TRBV12-3 or TRBV12-4 and TRBJ2-7; tentative D call: TRBD1 (6 bases). Trimming shortened V by 6 bases and J by 4 bases, and 16 bases separated the two germline ends. CDR3 size: 14 residues. CDR3 DNA sequence: TGTGCCAGCAGCCTTCCCAGTACAGGGTACGAGCAGTACTTC. This sequence encodes CASSLPSTGYEQYF.

The rearrangement links TRBV6-6 to TRBJ2-7, with TRBD1 matching over 7 bases. The V segment lost 0 bases and the J segment 6 bases; nucleotides outside the gene matches: 8. The CDR3 extends over 15 amino acids. Germline assignment: CDR1 MNHNY and CDR2 SVGAGI (reference sequence). DNA for the CDR3: TGTGCCAGCAGTTACTCGGTGACAGGGTTGGGCGAGCAGTACTTC. It is translated as CASSYSVTGLGEQYF.

This clonotype was counted ten times or more. The gene calls are TRBV30 and TRBJ2-7, with no clear D. The CDR3 covers 11 residues. The ends were cut back, 0 bases at V and 0 bases at J, with 0 bases in the middle. The germline gives CDR1 GTSNPN, CDR2 SVGIG (reference sequence). The CDR3 here is CAWSVSYEQYF. The CDR3 bases are TGTGCCTGGAGTGTCTCCTACGAGCAGTACTTC.

V is TRBV12-3 or TRBV12-4 and J is TRBJ1-2; TRBD1 matches 8 bases. The junction had 5 bases not matched to a gene; V was cut back by 6 bases and J by 2 bases. There are 14 residues in the CDR3. The CDR3 coding sequence is TGTGCCAGCAGGGGGACAGGAACCAACTATGGCTACACCTTC. Amino acid sequence: CASRGTGTNYGYTF.

This clonotype appeared a single time. The chain recombines TRBV7-9 with TRBJ2-2; 8 nucleotides align to TRBD2. The CDR3 has 21 amino acids. The junction had 20 bases not matched to a gene; V was cut back by 5 bases and J by 0 bases. The germline CDR1 and CDR2 sequences are SEHNR and FQNEAQ (reference sequence). CDR3 region: CASSPEALVLERGTNTGELFF. In DNA form, the CDR3 reads TGTGCCAGCAGCCCCGAAGCTCTGGTCTTGGAGCGGGGGACGAACACCGGGGAGCTGTTTTTT. Based on the CDR3 plus reference TRBV7-9 and TRBJ2-2, the full variable domain is DTGVSQNPRHKITKRGQNVTFRCDPISEHNRLYWYRQTLGQGPEFLTYFQNEAQLEKSRLLSDRFSAERPKGSFSTLEIQRTEQGDSAMYLCASSPEALVLERGTNTGELFFGEGSRLTVL.

The V gene is TRBV4-3, the J gene TRBJ1-5, with D maybe TRBD1 (6 bases). The V and J ends lost 4 bases and 7 bases respectively, with 17 bases between them. Germline lookup yields CDR1 LGHNA and CDR2 YSLEER. This CDR3 spans 15 amino acids. For the CDR3, the DNA is TGCGCCAGCAGCCTTAGTTTACAGGGAAAGCAGCCCCAGCATTTT. Translation gives CASSLSLQGKQPQHF.

A few counts support this clonotype. V is TRBV7-9 and J is TRBJ2-7, with TRBD1 matching 7 bases. The germline V gene has CDR1 SEHNR and CDR2 FQNEAQ (reference sequence). This CDR3 contains 12 residues. With V trimmed by 3 bases and J by 5 bases, 1 base remained unmatched. CDR3 amino acids: CASSFDRDEQYF. The CDR3, as DNA: TGTGCCAGCAGCTTTGACAGGGACGAGCAGTACTTC.

This clonotype occurred a few times. CDR3 in DNA: TGCGCCAGCAGCTTGATAGGGTTTGGGACTGAAGCTTTCTTT. Protein product: CASSLIGFGTEAFF. V gene TRBV5-1 combines with J gene TRBJ1-1; D ambiguous. Trimming removed 1 base at V and 5 bases at J, with 12 bases between. CDR1 is SGHRS, CDR2 YFSETQ, per germline. CDR3 length equals 14 residues.

This chain links TRBV27 with TRBJ2-1; D is unclear. Germline-derived CDR1 and CDR2 are MNHEY and SMNVEV (reference sequence). The CDR3 is made up of 12 amino acids. V dropped 0 bases and J dropped 9 bases, with 6 bases sitting between them. The DNA of the CDR3 is TGTGCCAGCAGTTTATCGGGCCTTGAGCAGTTCTTC. It is translated as CASSLSGLEQFF.

This clonotype has only a few counts. The J gene is TRBJ1-1, the V gene TRBV12-3 or TRBV12-4; 7 nucleotides align to TRBD1. This CDR3 is 13 amino acids long. With 7 bases clipped from V and 1 base from J, the junction kept 3 bases outside the gene matches. The CDR3 nucleotides read TGTGCCAGCACCGCAGGGGGGAACACTGAAGCTTTCTTT. This gives the protein CASTAGGNTEAFF.

This clonotype was seen many times. V and J are TRBV7-8 and TRBJ2-1; 7 nucleotides line up with TRBD2. V dropped 1 base and J dropped 0; count of bases not matched to a gene: 3. The CDR3 runs 16 residues. Germline assignment: CDR1 SGHVS and CDR2 FQNEAQ. CDR3 protein: CASSLVGGSSYNEQFF. In nucleotides, the CDR3 is TGTGCCAGCAGCTTAGTGGGCGGGAGCTCCTACAATGAGCAGTTCTTC.

The chain recombines TRBV20-1 with TRBJ2-7, with a tentative D call TRBD2 (6 bases). Trimming removed 5 bases from V and 4 bases from J, with 15 bases in between. CDR1 and CDR2 from the germline V gene are DFQATT and SNEGSKA (reference sequence). This CDR3 comprises 13 residues. CDR3 sequence reads: CSAHALGGYEQYF. In DNA, the CDR3 is TGCAGTGCTCACGCCCTTGGAGGGTACGAGCAGTACTTC.

A single count supports this clonotype. V and J are TRBV18 and TRBJ2-7; D may be TRBD2 (5 bases). V was cut by 3 bases and J by 0 bases, with 9 bases left in between. The CDR3 length is 14 residues. Germline CDR1 KGHSH, CDR2 LQKENI. The CDR3 DNA reads TGTGCCAGCTCACCCGTGGACTTCTCCTACGAGCAGTACTTC. Protein: CASSPVDFSYEQYF.

This clonotype was detected a few times. This chain connects TRBV9 to TRBJ2-3; 7 nucleotides agree with TRBD2. The germline CDR1 and CDR2 sequences are SGDLS and YYNGEE. The trim removed 0 bases at V and 1 base at J, leaving 8 bases unmatched. This CDR3 region has 17 residues. The CDR3 DNA reads TGTGCCAGCAGCGTAGTCCGGGGGGAGGCTGGCACAGATACGCAGTATTTT. Translating gives CASSVVRGEAGTDTQYF.

The V call is TRBV27, the J call TRBJ1-2; 9 bases map to TRBD1. CDR3 length equals 12 residues. CDR1 is MNHEY, CDR2 SMNVEV, per germline (reference sequence). The ends lost 6 bases at V and 4 bases at J; junction bases unmatched: 0. The DNA for the CDR3 is TGTGCCAGCAGGGACAGGGGCTATGGCTACACCTTC. Translated, it gives CASRDRGYGYTF.

V and J are TRBV6-2 or TRBV6-3 and TRBJ2-3, with 8 bases that match TRBD1. Losses at the gene ends were 6 bases for V and 4 bases for J; bases not matched to a gene: 6. The CDR3 totals 14 residues. The germline gives CDR1 MNHEY, CDR2 SVGEGT. The DNA for the CDR3 is TGTGCCAGCAGGTCAGGGGGCTCGTCAGATACGCAGTATTTT. Protein sequence: CASRSGGSSDTQYF.

This clonotype was counted once. This chain connects TRBV7-8 to TRBJ2-3; D is possibly TRBD1 (5 bases). Trimming pared 0 bases from V and 1 base from J, leaving 14 bases between. The CDR3 totals 17 residues. The germline V gene encodes CDR1 SGHVS and CDR2 FQNEAQ. The CDR3 nucleotides read TGTGCCAGCAGCTTAGCGTATTTAGGGGCCCGCACAGATACGCAGTATTTT. Amino acid sequence: CASSLAYLGARTDTQYF.

V gene TRBV7-2 combines with J gene TRBJ2-1; D unclear. The CDR3 runs 13 residues. Trimming pared 5 bases from V and 10 bases from J, leaving 15 bases between. CDR1 and CDR2 (germline): SGHTA, FQGNSA. In nucleotides, the CDR3 is TGTGCCAGCAGCCGAATCGAGGTCGGGGAGCAGTTCTTC. Translation: CASSRIEVGEQFF.

This clonotype has a handful of counts. This chain uses TRBV4-3 with TRBJ2-1; unclear D gene. Germline V gene sequence: CDR1 LGHNA, CDR2 YSLEER. CDR3 length: 15 amino acids. Deletions cut 0 bases from V and 3 bases from J, with 9 bases between. The CDR3 loop is CASSQELPVYNEQFF. CDR3 nucleotide sequence: TGCGCCAGCAGCCAAGAGCTCCCAGTCTACAATGAGCAGTTCTTC.

This clonotype showed up just a few times. The genes are TRBV12-3 or TRBV12-4 and TRBJ2-7; D might be TRBD2 (6 bases). The CDR3 sequence is 13 residues long. Trimming stripped 6 bases from V and 2 bases from J, with 11 bases between. The CDR3 spells CASSGTSPYEQYF. The CDR3 nucleotides are TGTGCCAGCAGCGGGACTTCCCCCTACGAGCAGTACTTC.

This clonotype was seen more than once but under ten times. The CDR3 here is CASSMYPETGELFF. As DNA, the CDR3 is TGTGCCAGTAGTATGTATCCGGAAACCGGGGAGCTGTTTTTT. The rearrangement joins TRBV19 to TRBJ2-2; no definite D call. Trimming removed 3 bases at V and 5 bases at J, with 10 bases between. Per germline, CDR1 LNHDA and CDR2 SQIVND (reference sequence). The CDR3 spans 14 residues.

This clonotype was detected only a few times. This chain links TRBV2 with TRBJ2-1, with D maybe TRBD2 (7 bases). Germline CDR1 and CDR2: SNHLY and FYNNEI. The CDR3 runs 14 residues. The ends were cut back, 7 bases at V and 2 bases at J, with 12 bases in the middle. The CDR3 coding sequence is TGTGCCAGCACGATAGGGGGGGCCTACAATGAGCAGTTCTTC. This gives the protein CASTIGGAYNEQFF.

The DNA of the CDR3 is TGTGCCAGCAGCCCAGACAGGGCGCGAGAGACCCAGTACTTC. Amino acid sequence: CASSPDRARETQYF. J is TRBJ2-5 and V is TRBV7-9; TRBD1 matches at 7 bases. V trimming: 5 bases; J trimming: 4 bases; junction bases outside the gene matches: 7. CDR1 is SEHNR, CDR2 FQNEAQ, per germline (reference sequence). The CDR3 contains 14 residues. Full variable domain (rest looked up from reference TRBV7-9 and TRBJ2-5): DTGVSQNPRHKITKRGQNVTFRCDPISEHNRLYWYRQTLGQGPEFLTYFQNEAQLEKSRLLSDRFSAERPKGSFSTLEIQRTEQGDSAMYLCASSPDRARETQYFGPGTRLLVL.

This CDR3 is CASRGLAGQETQYF. CDR3 sequence (DNA): TGTGCCAGCAGGGGACTAGCGGGTCAAGAGACCCAGTACTTC. The chain employs TRBV12-3 or TRBV12-4 and TRBJ2-5; 12 nucleotides agree with TRBD2. The CDR3 runs 14 residues. J gave up 2 bases and V 6 bases, and 1 base lay outside the gene matches.

V is TRBV3-1 and J is TRBJ1-1; D possibly corresponds to TRBD1 (5 bases). CDR3 size: 15 residues. Germline V lookup: CDR1 LGHDT, CDR2 YNNKEL (reference sequence). V lost 3 bases to trimming and J lost 6 bases, with 17 bases between them. The CDR3, as DNA: TGTGCCAGCAGCCATGCGGGGCCCGGGGGAGCTGAAGCTTTCTTT. Amino acids: CASSHAGPGGAEAFF.

A few counts support this clonotype. The chain uses TRBV7-3 and TRBJ2-2; D is possibly TRBD1 or TRBD2 (5 bases each). CDR1 is SGHTA and CDR2 is FQGTGA in the germline V gene. The CDR3 is 15 residues long. Between the trimmed V and J ends, which lost 5 bases and 3 bases, there was a span of 13 bases. Here the CDR3 reads CASSTLGPYTGELFF. As DNA, the CDR3 is TGTGCCAGCAGCACCTTGGGACCTTACACCGGGGAGCTGTTTTTT.

V and J are TRBV2 and TRBJ2-5, with TRBD1 matching 10 bases. V shed 5 bases and J 5 bases; nucleotides not matched to a gene: 5. From germline, CDR1 is SNHLY and CDR2 FYNNEI. The CDR3 is 14 residues long. CDR3 protein: CASSMTGGGETQYF. Here the CDR3 DNA reads TGTGCCAGCAGTATGACAGGGGGCGGGGAGACCCAGTACTTC.

This chain uses TRBV7-9 with TRBJ1-4, with TRBD1 matching over 9 bases. The V and J ends lost 2 bases and 8 bases, in that order; junction bases with no gene match: 6. This CDR3 comprises 15 residues. Germline values: CDR1 SEHNR, CDR2 FQNEAQ (reference sequence). This chain's CDR3 is CASSLTTGGLEKLFF. The CDR3 coding sequence is TGTGCCAGCAGCTTAACGACAGGGGGACTCGAAAAACTGTTTTTT.